This T cell receptor beta chain was profiled in a study of blood T cell repertoires in COVID-19. Study background: Samples taken during acute and convalescent COVID-19 were collected in the United States, Italy and Spain. Nucleic acid was either cDNA or gDNA, and it came from T cells, B-cell-depleted T cells, or PBMCs.

Original processing methods: Amplification from reference gene primers served as the basis for estimated nucleated cell counts. Some clones are missing from TCRdb's copy, which holds only in-frame ones; the method was immunoSEQ multiplex PCR. D and trimming come from the DNA, and the V and J calls and clone size come from that table. Of roughly 130,000 clones listed, under 85% are singletons. This clonotype was obtained from a man aged 40-55 years with active or convalescent COVID-19. Sequenced material: peripheral blood.

The CDR3 loop reads CASTPRGGSSYEQYF. The CDR3 DNA follows: TGTGCCAGCACCCCGAGGGGGGGTAGCTCCTACGAGCAGTACTTC. The genes are TRBV6-5 and TRBJ2-7; tentative D call: TRBD2 (7 bases). The CDR3 has 15 residues. Germline values: CDR1 MNHEY, CDR2 SVGAGI. Deletions cut 7 bases from V and 0 bases from J, with 16 bases between.